This paragraph covers one T cell receptor (beta chain) sequence. Its antigen remains unknown. This CDR3 has 13 residues. With 6 bases removed from V and 4 bases from J, the gap between germline ends came to 12 bases. The germline V gene has CDR1 MNHEY and CDR2 SVGAGI. This sample is drawn from a study of shared clonotypes between healthy human individuals. General observations from the study: The sharing of 4.5% to 5.5% of naive CD4 clonotypes was seen across several donors.

Researchers ran the assay at a deep level. The protocol was immunoSEQ multiplex PCR, while the TCRdb copy is restricted to in-frame clones and leaves out a portion. The sample holds roughly 2.2 million clones, under 95% seen once. CD4+ cells yielded CD45RA+ naive and CD45RA-negative memory subsets. This clonotype was obtained from a man between 18 and 35 years old in good health. Some clones in this sample may be carry-over from other donors' samples. The gene calls are TRBV6-5 and TRBJ1-1, with D perhaps matching TRBD1 (6 bases). Specimen: naive CD4+ T cells from PBMCs. This sample's subset: CD45RA+ positively selected. The CDR3 DNA sequence: TGTGCCAGCAGGGCAGGGGTGAGCACTGAAGCTTTCTTT. Amino acid sequence: CASRAGVSTEAFF.